Below, 8 T cell receptor beta chains from the same sample are listed, as sequenced in a study of CD8 T cells in ankylosing spondylitis. TCRdb fed the 5' RACE reads into MiXCR, producing one record per CDR3 protein. The sample shows 150,000 to 200,000 distinct CDR3 sequences, roughly 12% of them seen only once. Material: blood, either unsorted or a sorted T cell fraction (not recorded which). These receptor sequences come from a male donor with ankylosing spondylitis or in good health (not recorded which).

This clonotype appeared a few times. The chain is built from TRBV12-3 or TRBV12-4 and TRBJ2-1, with D perhaps TRBD2 (7 bases). This CDR3 has 16 amino acids. Deletions cut 5 bases from V and 5 bases from J, with 19 bases between. The chain's CDR3 is CASSRTGGLGDNEQFF. The CDR3 DNA reads TGTGCCAGCAGTAGGACCGGGGGGCTAGGGGACAATGAGCAGTTCTTC.

This clonotype was found once. This clone may be a read error of a much larger clone one base away. J is TRBJ2-5 and V is TRBV6-1; D remains ambiguous. V gave up 8 bases and J gave up 1 base, with 11 bases separating them. This CDR3 spans 13 amino acids. Germline V CDR1 and CDR2: MNHNS, SASEGT. The CDR3 sequence: CASVPGSQETQYF. DNA for the CDR3: TGTGCCAGCGTGCCGGGCTCCCAAGAGACCCAGTACTTC.

This clonotype showed up just a few times. This chain links TRBV4-1 with TRBJ1-2; 7 nucleotides align to TRBD1. Germline V gene lookup returns CDR1 MGHRA and CDR2 YSYEKL. The CDR3 loop spans 13 amino acids. The V segment lost 5 bases and the J segment 4 bases; nucleotides outside the gene matches: 4. The CDR3 here is CASSMGQSYGYTF. In DNA, the CDR3 is TGCGCCAGCAGCATGGGACAGTCCTATGGCTACACCTTC.

This clonotype showed up many times. The chain uses TRBV9 and TRBJ2-5; TRBD2 aligns across 9 bases. The CDR3 sequence is 14 residues long. Germline V gives CDR1 SGDLS, CDR2 YYNGEE. The V gene end was trimmed by 0 bases and the J gene end by 3 bases; junction bases not matched to a gene: 0. The CDR3 coding sequence is TGTGCCAGCAGCGTAGGACTAGCGGAAGAGACCCAGTACTTC. This gives the protein CASSVGLAEETQYF.

This clonotype has ten or more counts. The chain combines TRBV5-1 with TRBJ2-5; 10 bases are a match to TRBD1. Germline trimming cut 4 bases from V and 5 bases from J; bases unmatched to any gene: 17. CDR3 length equals 18 residues. Germline V gene lookup returns CDR1 SGHRS and CDR2 YFSETQ. The DNA for the CDR3 is TGCGCCAGCAGCATGACTACCGGGACAGGGGCCCTCGGGGAGACCCAGTACTTC. Its protein is CASSMTTGTGALGETQYF.

The chain combines TRBV7-9 with TRBJ2-7, with D unclear. CDR1 is SEHNR, CDR2 FQNEAQ, per germline (reference sequence). V was shortened by 2 bases and J by 0 bases, with 14 bases between the two germline ends. The CDR3 runs 16 residues. The CDR3 DNA reads as TGTGCCAGCAGCTTACGGAGAGCGTCGAGCTCCTACGAGCAGTACTTC. Translating gives CASSLRRASSSYEQYF.

This clonotype was seen many times. V is TRBV2 and J is TRBJ1-2; perhaps TRBD1 as D (5 bases). Trimming stripped 8 bases from V and 8 bases from J, with 21 bases between. CDR3 length equals 14 residues. CDR1 and CDR2 from the germline V gene are SNHLY and FYNNEI. CDR3 sequence (DNA): TGTGCCAGCGGGTCCGGGCCGCGAAGGGGAGGCTACACCTTC. It yields the protein CASGSGPRRGGYTF.

This clonotype was seen repeatedly, ten times or more. The conserved phenylalanine or tryptophan is not found at the CDR3 terminus, so this likely reflects a read error. The chain combines TRBV10-3 with TRBJ1-1, with 8 bases lining up with TRBD1. J lost 8 bases, V lost 3 bases, and 8 bases had no gene match. The CDR3 loop spans 14 amino acids. Germline V gives CDR1 ENHRY, CDR2 SYGVKD. In DNA form, the CDR3 reads TGTGCCATCAGTGATTCCTCCGGACAGGGCGAAGCTTTCCCT. Encoded protein: CAISDSSGQGEAFP.